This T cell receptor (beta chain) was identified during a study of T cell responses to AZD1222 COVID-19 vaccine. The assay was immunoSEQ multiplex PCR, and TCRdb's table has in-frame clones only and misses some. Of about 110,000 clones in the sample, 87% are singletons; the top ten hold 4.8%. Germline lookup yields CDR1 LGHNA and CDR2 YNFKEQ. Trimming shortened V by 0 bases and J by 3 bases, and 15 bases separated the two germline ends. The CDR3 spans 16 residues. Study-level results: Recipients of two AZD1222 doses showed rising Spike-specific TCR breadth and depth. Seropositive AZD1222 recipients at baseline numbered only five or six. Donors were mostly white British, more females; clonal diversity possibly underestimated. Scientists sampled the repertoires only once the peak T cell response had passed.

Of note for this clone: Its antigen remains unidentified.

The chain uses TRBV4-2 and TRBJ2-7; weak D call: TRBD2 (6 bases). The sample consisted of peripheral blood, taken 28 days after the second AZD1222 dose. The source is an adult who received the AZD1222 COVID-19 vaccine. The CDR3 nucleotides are TGTGCCAGCAGCCAAGAACGGACCGCGACTAGCTACGAGCAGTACTTC. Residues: CASSQERTATSYEQYF.